This TCR beta chain is from a study of metastatic and nonmetastatic thyroid tumors. Study information: Peripheral blood and tumor or nodule samples from malignant and benign thyroid patients were compared.

Study conclusions and caveats: For both blood and tumor, malignant thyroid tumors reportedly showed significantly higher TCR beta diversity than benign nodules did.

In regard to this clone: The antigen is not known. One base away lies a much larger clone, so this may be a sequencing read error.

All patients were treatment-naive before thyroid surgery. This CDR3 contains 15 residues. The V gene's germline CDR1 is DFQATT and CDR2 SNEGSKA (reference sequence). With MiXCR, TCRdb called clones anew from the PCR reads. The sample yields about 53,000 clones, roughly 20% seen once. The sequence derives from a female donor with papillary thyroid cancer or a benign thyroid nodule (not recorded which). Some clones in this sample may be carry-over from other donors' samples. The material sequenced was blood. The chain combines TRBV20-1 with TRBJ2-4, with D possibly TRBD2 on 5 matching bases. DNA of the CDR3: TGCAGTGCTGGAAGCTTACACCTAGCCAAAAAAATTCAGTACTTC. Translated: CSAGSLHLAKKIQYF.